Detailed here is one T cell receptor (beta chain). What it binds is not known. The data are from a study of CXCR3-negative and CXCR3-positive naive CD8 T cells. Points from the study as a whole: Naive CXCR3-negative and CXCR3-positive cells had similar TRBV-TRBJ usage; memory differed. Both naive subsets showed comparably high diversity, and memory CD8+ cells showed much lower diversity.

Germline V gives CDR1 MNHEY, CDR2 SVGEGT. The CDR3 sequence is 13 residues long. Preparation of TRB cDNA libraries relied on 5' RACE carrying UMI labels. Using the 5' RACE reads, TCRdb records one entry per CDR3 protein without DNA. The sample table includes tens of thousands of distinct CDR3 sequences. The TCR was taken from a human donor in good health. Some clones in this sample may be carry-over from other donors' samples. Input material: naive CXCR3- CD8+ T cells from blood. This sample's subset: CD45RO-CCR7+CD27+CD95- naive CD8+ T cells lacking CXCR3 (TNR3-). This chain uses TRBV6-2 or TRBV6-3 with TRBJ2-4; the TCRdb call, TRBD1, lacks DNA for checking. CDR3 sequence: CASGGGAKNIQYF.